This T cell receptor beta chain is from a study of cytomegalovirus exposure and HLA in healthy donors. Overall study findings and caveats: Immune exposure was documented only through CMV serostatus. An analysis that was carried out later associated 15,000 to 20,000 TCR beta sequences with HLA alleles at 0.05 false discovery rate. A later examination showed that TCR association rates differed by HLA locus, with DRB1 most and HLA-C fewest. Sequencing depth across donors, presence/absence analyses assumed, was roughly uniform.

The CDR3 is 17 residues long. V lost 5 bases, J lost 6 bases, and 8 bases stayed unmatched. Germline V gene data show CDR1 as MNHEY and CDR2 as SMNVEV (reference sequence). About this clone: Its cognate antigen is unknown.

Vbeta (60) and Jbeta (13) primers were used in the PCR. The repertoire was sequenced with immunoSEQ multiplex PCR; TCRdb's copy has only in-frame clones and lacks some. The sample yields 130,000 to 150,000 clones, about three quarters seen once. The chain combines TRBV27 with TRBJ2-1, with 15 nucleotides matching TRBD2. Sequenced sample: PBMCs. This TCR derives from a middle-aged man in good health and CMV-seropositive. The CDR3 sequence is CASSPWTSGRGFNEQFF. The CDR3, as DNA: TGTGCCAGCAGTCCTTGGACTAGCGGGAGGGGTTTCAATGAGCAGTTCTTC.